This TCR beta chain emerged from a study of blood T cells in healthy people across ages. Study results and limitations: Observed TCR beta diversity per million T cells went down as age went up. This fall followed a roughly linear course with age.

It was with a sample-barcoded 5' primer and a J-beta primer mix that a second PCR of about 6 to 12 cycles was run. All samples gave at least 2.5 million CDR3-containing paired-end reads. TCRdb recomputed calls from the 5' RACE reads with MiXCR, one row per CDR3 protein. The sample contains more than 550,000 distinct CDR3 sequences, about 24% of which appear only once. Trimming removed 6 bases at V and 1 base at J, with 15 bases between. The CDR3 has 15 amino acids. Germline lookup yields CDR1 SNHLY and CDR2 FYNNEI. This clonotype was seen only a few times. Its target is not known. The receptor was isolated from a man between 70 and 80 years old in good health. The sequencing sample was made of blood. The rearrangement links TRBV2 to TRBJ1-1, with a weak D call TRBD1 (5 bases). The CDR3 nucleotides are TGTGCCAGCAGGGATTGGGGGGGTCAGAACACTGAAGCTTTCTTT. Residues: CASRDWGGQNTEAFF. The variable domain in full, with the rest retrieved from reference TRBV2 and TRBJ1-1, is EPEVTQTPSHQVTQMGQEVILRCVPISNHLYFYWYRQILGQKVEFLVSFYNNEISEKSEIFDDQFSVERPDGSNFTLKIRSTKLEDSAMYFCASRDWGGQNTEAFFGQGTRLTVV.